A single sample is the source of the 32 T cell receptor beta chains below, sequenced in a study of T cells after somatic rescue of genetic block. Sequenced by immunoSEQ multiplex PCR; TCRdb stores in-frame clones only, minus some. Among about 15,000 clones, 55% to 75% were seen once, and the ten largest hold about 25%. The source material was peripheral blood mononuclear cells (PBMCs). These receptors came from a man younger than 35.

The chain links TRBV19 to TRBJ1-2; perhaps TRBD1 as D (5 bases). CDR3 length: 12 residues. Germline V gene sequence: CDR1 LNHDA, CDR2 SQIVND (reference sequence). The V and J ends lost 9 bases and 4 bases respectively, with 12 bases between them. Here the CDR3 reads CASRDSLYGYTF. Here the CDR3 DNA reads TGTGCCAGCCGCGACAGTCTCTATGGCTACACCTTC.

The chain employs TRBV6-1 and TRBJ1-2; D gene uncertain. This CDR3 has 14 amino acids. Germline-derived CDR1 and CDR2 are MNHNS and SASEGT. Trimming pared 6 bases from V and 0 bases from J, leaving 11 bases between. The CDR3, as DNA: TGTGCCAGCAGGGGGTCCCTTTCTAACTATGGCTACACCTTC. Translated, it gives CASRGSLSNYGYTF.

V usage is TRBV7-6 and J usage is TRBJ1-5; D is uncertain. CDR1 is SGHVS, CDR2 FNYEAQ, per germline. The V end lost 4 bases, the J end lost 3 bases, and 16 bases lay between the germline ends. CDR3 size: 16 residues. The CDR3 region is CASSSRSTPNNQPQHF. The CDR3 nucleotides read TGTGCCAGCAGCTCCCGGAGCACACCGAACAATCAGCCCCAGCATTTT.

DNA of the CDR3: TGCAGTGCTAGCGATCCGTACCAGTTCTTC. The encoded protein is CSASDPYQFF. The chain links TRBV20-1 to TRBJ2-1; D not certain. Germline-derived CDR1 and CDR2 are DFQATT and SNEGSKA (reference sequence). V gave up 3 bases and J gave up 13 bases, with 10 bases separating them. The CDR3 has 10 amino acids.

This chain joins TRBV5-6 and TRBJ2-3; D is unresolved. CDR1 is SGHDT, CDR2 YYEEEE, per germline. CDR3 length equals 15 residues. V was pared by 1 base and J by 0 bases, with 9 bases between. CDR3 nucleotide sequence: TGTGCCAGCAGCTTGCGGGTTACTAGCACAGATACGCAGTATTTT. Protein sequence: CASSLRVTSTDTQYF.

The chain is built from TRBV19 and TRBJ1-1, with 9 bases that match TRBD1. Germline V lookup: CDR1 LNHDA, CDR2 SQIVND (reference sequence). The CDR3 is 13 residues long. Unmatched junction bases numbered 0, after V lost 6 bases and J lost 1 base. The CDR3 here is CASRDRGNTEAFF. The CDR3 nucleotides read TGTGCCAGTAGGGACAGGGGGAACACTGAAGCTTTCTTT.

This clone was counted a few times. The chain couples TRBV10-3 to TRBJ2-7; 8 bases are a match to TRBD2. Losses at the gene ends were 4 bases for V and 5 bases for J; bases not matched to a gene: 7. CDR3 length: 14 residues. Germline V CDR1 and CDR2: ENHRY, SYGVKD. The DNA for the CDR3 is TGTGCCATCAGTGCCGCGGGAGGATCCCACGAGCAGTACTTC. It translates to CAISAAGGSHEQYF.

The gene calls are TRBV6-1 and TRBJ1-1, with unresolved D. V gave up 5 bases and J gave up 1 base, with 14 bases separating them. This CDR3 is 15 amino acids long. CDR1 MNHNS and CDR2 SASEGT come from the germline V gene. CDR3 nucleotides: TGTGCCAGCAGTACCTCAACGGGAGGGAACACTGAAGCTTTCTTT. This sequence encodes CASSTSTGGNTEAFF.

This clone was found a few times. The chain joins TRBV2 to TRBJ2-4, with a weak D call TRBD1 (6 bases). In germline, CDR1 is SNHLY, CDR2 FYNNEI. Trimming cost V 4 bases and J 2 bases, with 9 bases left between them. The CDR3 contains 14 residues. CDR3 DNA sequence: TGTGCCAGCAGTGTAGGGACATCCAAAAACATTCAGTACTTC. Translating it yields CASSVGTSKNIQYF.

This clone was detected only a few times. The rearrangement uses TRBV7-8 and TRBJ2-5, with 8 positions matching TRBD1. V was pared by 4 bases and J by 6 bases, with 13 bases of the junction left unmatched. Germline CDR1 SGHVS, CDR2 FQNEAQ. The length of the CDR3 is 16 residues. The DNA for the CDR3 is TGTGCCAGCAGCTCTAGTGGAACAGGGGGTGGGAAGACCCAGTACTTC. Protein product: CASSSSGTGGGKTQYF. The whole variable domain, remainder taken from reference TRBV7-8 and TRBJ2-5, is GAGVSQSPRYKVAKRGQDVALRCDPISGHVSLFWYQQALGQGPEFLTYFQNEAQLDKSGLPSDRFFAERPEGSVSTLKIQRTQQEDSAVYLCASSSSGTGGGKTQYFGPGTRLLVL.

The genes are TRBV30 and TRBJ2-3, with D perhaps assigned TRBD1 or TRBD2 (5 bases each). The CDR3 has 16 amino acids. The V and J ends lost 2 bases and 1 base respectively, with 16 bases between them. The germline CDR1 and CDR2 sequences are GTSNPN and SVGIG (reference sequence). CDR3: CAWSLGERGRTDTQYF. CDR3 nucleotide sequence: TGTGCCTGGAGTCTAGGCGAACGGGGCCGCACAGATACGCAGTATTTT.

The chain couples TRBV30 to TRBJ2-5, with D uncertain. The CDR3 sequence is 14 residues long. Germline V lookup: CDR1 GTSNPN, CDR2 SVGIG (reference sequence). V lost 2 bases and J 7 bases, leaving 17 bases between the germline ends. CDR3 nucleotides: TGTGCCTGGAGTAAGATCGTACCCGCATTGACCCAGTACTTC. It is translated as CAWSKIVPALTQYF.

The CDR3, as DNA: TGTGCCAGCAGTTCCGGACGGCTCTATGGCTACACCTTC. Translation: CASSSGRLYGYTF. The rearrangement uses TRBV27 and TRBJ1-2; D is unresolved. The germline V gene has CDR1 MNHEY and CDR2 SMNVEV (reference sequence). The length of the CDR3 is 13 residues. Trimming left V 4 bases short and J 4 bases short, with 10 bases between.

The chain uses TRBV9 and TRBJ1-5; no definite D call. This CDR3 spans 13 amino acids. Germline values: CDR1 SGDLS, CDR2 YYNGEE. The V end was cut by 4 bases, the J end by 5 bases, with 10 bases between. The CDR3 DNA sequence: TGTGCCAGCAGCTCGGCAGCCCATCAGCCCCAGCATTTT. This gives the protein CASSSAAHQPQHF.

The chain combines TRBV5-1 with TRBJ1-1; 8 positions agree with TRBD1. The germline gives CDR1 SGHRS, CDR2 YFSETQ. Germline trimming cut 2 bases from V and 3 bases from J; bases unmatched to any gene: 3. This CDR3 region has 14 residues. The CDR3 DNA reads TGCGCCAGCAGCTTCACAGGGGGGGACACTGAAGCTTTCTTT. Residues: CASSFTGGDTEAFF.

The gene calls are TRBV7-9 and TRBJ2-3, with a weak D call TRBD2 (5 bases). V shed 5 bases and J shed 3 bases, with 9 bases lying between them. There are 13 residues in the CDR3. Germline CDR1 is SEHNR and CDR2 is FQNEAQ (reference sequence). The CDR3 protein is CASSPRETDTQYF. For the CDR3, the DNA is TGTGCCAGCAGCCCCCGGGAAACAGATACGCAGTATTTT.

The gene calls are TRBV28 and TRBJ2-7; no definite D call. Looked up from germline, CDR1 is MDHEN and CDR2 is SYDVKM. V lost 0 bases and J 5 bases, leaving 5 bases between the germline ends. The CDR3 runs to 12 residues. Written as DNA, the CDR3 is TGTGCCAGCAGTTTATGGGGCCACGAGCAGTACTTC. Protein product: CASSLWGHEQYF.

The genes are TRBV10-3 and TRBJ2-1; 9 bases line up with TRBD1. Losses at the gene ends were 8 bases for V and 7 bases for J; bases not matched to a gene: 3. The germline V gene has CDR1 ENHRY and CDR2 SYGVKD. The CDR3 runs 12 residues. Written as DNA, the CDR3 is TGTGCCATCGGGACAGGGAGGAATGAGCAGTTCTTC. It yields the protein CAIGTGRNEQFF.

The chain has TRBV5-8 and TRBJ2-1, with D unclear. Looked up from germline, CDR1 is SGHTS and CDR2 is YDEGEE. The CDR3 is made up of 11 amino acids. With 3 bases removed from V and 5 bases from J, the gap between germline ends came to 3 bases. This chain's CDR3 is CASSSHNEQFF. The DNA of the CDR3 is TGTGCCAGCAGCTCTCACAATGAGCAGTTCTTC.

This clone has only a few counts. V and J are TRBV7-2 and TRBJ1-2, with TRBD1 matching 10 bases. CDR3 length: 15 residues. The germline gives CDR1 SGHTA, CDR2 FQGNSA. V gave up 3 bases and J gave up 6 bases; unmatched junction bases: 7. CDR3 sequence reads: CASSFPRTGGDGYTF. DNA of the CDR3: TGTGCCAGCAGCTTCCCCCGGACAGGGGGGGATGGCTACACCTTC.

This clone was detected once. The chain carries TRBV6-1 and TRBJ1-2; the D gene is possibly TRBD1 (5 bases). The CDR3 is 13 residues long. Germline assignment: CDR1 MNHNS and CDR2 SASEGT. V was trimmed by 4 bases and J by 4 bases, leaving 10 bases between them. CDR3 DNA sequence: TGTGCCAGCAGTGTGCGGGGCTTCTATGGCTACACCTTC. Protein: CASSVRGFYGYTF.

About this clone: In the same sample, other DNA sequences code for this CDR3. The chain carries TRBV28 and TRBJ2-7; TRBD2 aligns across 9 bases. The CDR3 is 14 residues long. Germline V gene lookup returns CDR1 MDHEN and CDR2 SYDVKM. V shed 3 bases, J shed 4 bases, and the junction held 4 bases outside the gene matches. The chain's CDR3 is CASSFGLAGYEQYF. In DNA, the CDR3 is TGTGCCAGCAGTTTCGGGCTAGCGGGATACGAGCAGTACTTC. The whole variable domain, remainder taken from reference TRBV28 and TRBJ2-7, is DVKVTQSSRYLVKRTGEKVFLECVQDMDHENMFWYRQDPGLGLRLIYFSYDVKMKEKGDIPEGYSVSREKKERFSLILESASTNQTSMYLCASSFGLAGYEQYFGPGTRLTVT.

With regard to this clone: Mismatch with germline at one junction end may stem from a read error. V is TRBV7-2 and J is TRBJ2-3, with 11 bases matching TRBD2. The germline gives CDR1 SGHTA, CDR2 FQGNSA. This CDR3 comprises 15 residues. This CDR3 is CASSVAGGRADTQYF. CDR3 in DNA: TGTGCCAGCAGCGTAGCGGGAGGGCGCGCAGATACGCAGTATTTT.

The chain uses TRBV6-6 and TRBJ1-2, with D possibly TRBD1 on 5 matching bases. Trimming pared 2 bases from V and 6 bases from J, leaving 10 bases between. The CDR3 spans 13 residues. Germline loops: CDR1 MNHNY, CDR2 SVGAGI (reference sequence). The CDR3 DNA reads as TGTGCCAGCAGTTACCGGGGGGTAGATGGCTACACCTTC. The encoded protein is CASSYRGVDGYTF.

The chain uses TRBV5-4 and TRBJ1-2; D unresolved. Germline V gene data show CDR1 as SGHNT and CDR2 as YYREEE (reference sequence). Trimming shortened V by 4 bases and J by 1 base, and 8 bases separated the two germline ends. The CDR3 length is 13 residues. The CDR3 nucleotides are TGTGCCAGCAGCAAGGGCATTAACTATGGCTACACCTTC. Amino acid sequence: CASSKGINYGYTF.

The table lists this clone with a few counts. The V and J genes are TRBV18 and TRBJ2-7; either TRBD1 or TRBD2 may supply D (5 bases each). With 3 bases removed from V and 7 bases from J, the gap between germline ends came to 10 bases. The CDR3 covers 12 residues. The germline CDR1 and CDR2 sequences are KGHSH and LQKENI. The CDR3 bases are TGTGCCAGCTCACCGAGAGGGGAAGAGCAGTACTTC. This gives the protein CASSPRGEEQYF.

This chain connects TRBV4-2 to TRBJ2-5; TRBD2 matches 9 bases. V shed 1 base and J 2 bases; nucleotides not matched to a gene: 8. This CDR3 has 17 amino acids. Germline CDR1 is LGHNA and CDR2 is YNFKEQ. The CDR3 loop reads CASSQVGRGGTQETQYF. CDR3 DNA: TGTGCCAGCAGCCAAGTCGGGCGGGGGGGTACTCAAGAGACCCAGTACTTC.

The chain recombines TRBV4-1 with TRBJ1-2; weak D call: TRBD1 (5 bases). The CDR3 is 17 amino acids. V shed 0 bases and J shed 6 bases, with 20 bases lying between them. CDR1 is MGHRA and CDR2 is YSYEKL in the germline V gene. The CDR3 DNA follows: TGCGCCAGCAGCCAAGAAAACTCTGGCAGGGCGAGGGATGGCTACACCTTC. It specifies CASSQENSGRARDGYTF.

The count of this clone is one. For the CDR3, the DNA is TGTGCCAGCAGTTACTCTATGTCCTACGAGCAGTACTTC. As protein: CASSYSMSYEQYF. J is TRBJ2-7 and V is TRBV6-6; no firm D call. V dropped 0 bases and J dropped 1 base, with 4 bases sitting between them. The germline V gene has CDR1 MNHNY and CDR2 SVGAGI (reference sequence). CDR3 size: 13 residues.

By share of the sample, this clone is medium-sized (0.01 to 0.1%). The chain has TRBV5-4 and TRBJ1-6, with D possibly matching TRBD1 (5 bases). This CDR3 has 14 amino acids. CDR1 and CDR2 (germline): SGHNT, YYREEE (reference sequence). V lost 0 bases and J 9 bases, leaving 10 bases between the germline ends. The CDR3 reads CASSLGVRASPLHF. The CDR3 DNA is TGTGCCAGCAGCTTGGGGGTCAGGGCTTCACCCCTCCACTTT.

The chain recombines TRBV5-1 with TRBJ1-3; the match to TRBD1 covers 9 bases. The CDR3 is 16 amino acids. Germline trimming cut 2 bases from V and 1 base from J; bases unmatched to any gene: 4. Germline loops: CDR1 SGHRS, CDR2 YFSETQ. The CDR3 DNA sequence: TGCGCCAGCAGCTTACAGGGGGCCTTTTCTGGAAACACCATATATTTT. It yields the protein CASSLQGAFSGNTIYF.

The V call is TRBV6-1, the J call TRBJ2-7; D is unclear. Per germline, CDR1 MNHNS and CDR2 SASEGT. This CDR3 is built from 15 residues. V was shortened by 4 bases and J by 2 bases, with 15 bases between the two germline ends. The CDR3: CASSGQWSAAYEQYF. CDR3 nucleotide sequence: TGTGCCAGCAGTGGGCAGTGGTCTGCTGCCTACGAGCAGTACTTC.